The 27 T cell receptor beta chains in this list originate from one sample, sequenced in a study of T cell repertoires in cytomegalovirus infection. Each CDR3 protein gets one entry after TCRdb re-called the reads with MiXCR. The sample contains around 530,000 distinct CDR3 sequences, about 25% of which appear only once. The sample taken for sequencing was PBMCs. These receptors originate from a human donor in good health (CMV status not recorded). Some clones in this sample may be carry-over from other donors' samples.

This chain links TRBV7-4 with TRBJ2-7; D is unresolved. V was trimmed by 1 base and J by 6 bases, leaving 16 bases between them. Germline V CDR1 and CDR2: SGHVT, SQSDAQ. The CDR3 runs to 15 residues. CDR3 region: CASSLGRTPLGEQYF. The CDR3 DNA is TGTGCCAGCAGCTTAGGCAGGACCCCCCTTGGCGAGCAGTACTTC.

This clonotype appeared a few times. This chain uses TRBV29-1 with TRBJ2-5; TRBD2 is a possible D gene (6 bases). The V and J ends lost 3 bases and 4 bases respectively, with 9 bases between them. Germline assignment: CDR1 SQVTM and CDR2 ANQGSEA. This CDR3 is built from 12 residues. As DNA, the CDR3 is TGCAGCGTTGAGGGAGGTGGAGAGACCCAGTACTTC. Translation gives CSVEGGGETQYF. Using reference TRBV29-1 and TRBJ2-5 for the parts outside the CDR3, the full variable domain is SAVISQKPSRDICQRGTSLTIQCQVDSQVTMMFWYRQQPGQSLTLIATANQGSEATYESGFVIDKFPISRPNLTFSTLTVSNMSPEDSSIYLCSVEGGGETQYFGPGTRLLVL.

This clonotype was picked up a small number of times. The rearrangement uses TRBV6-1 and TRBJ2-7; 8 bases align to TRBD1. This CDR3 region has 15 residues. CDR1 is MNHNS, CDR2 SASEGT, per germline. J was trimmed by 4 bases and V by 5 bases; bases with no gene match: 10. The DNA for the CDR3 is TGTGCCAGCAGTACTGGACAGGGAAATCCATACGAGCAGTACTTC. It yields the protein CASSTGQGNPYEQYF.

This clonotype was seen repeatedly, ten times or more. The chain couples TRBV24-1 to TRBJ2-1; D possibly corresponds to TRBD1 (5 bases). CDR1 is KGHDR, CDR2 SFDVKD, per germline. The germline V and J ends were trimmed by 3 bases and 7 bases, with 15 bases remaining between them. CDR3 size: 15 residues. The DNA for the CDR3 is TGTGCCACCAGTGATCGTCAACTGGGGCAGAATGAGCAGTTCTTC. Residues: CATSDRQLGQNEQFF.

This clonotype was detected a few times. This chain joins TRBV9 and TRBJ2-7; D not resolved. CDR1 SGDLS and CDR2 YYNGEE come from the germline V gene. With 2 bases removed from V and 3 bases from J, the gap between germline ends came to 12 bases. The CDR3 runs to 14 residues. In nucleotides, the CDR3 is TGTGCCAGCAGCGTGGGGTCCGGCCTCTACGAGCAGTACTTC. Residues: CASSVGSGLYEQYF.

This clonotype was seen more than once but under ten times. V gene TRBV14 combines with J gene TRBJ1-4; the D gene is possibly TRBD1 (5 bases). CDR3 size: 15 residues. Germline CDR1 SGHDN, CDR2 FVKESK. Trimming took 5 bases from V and 8 from J, leaving 18 bases between them. The CDR3: CASSSTRGRGEKLFF. The CDR3 nucleotides are TGTGCCAGCAGCTCCACCCGGGGCCGAGGGGAAAAACTGTTTTTT.

In its sample, this clonotype was seen many times. The chain uses TRBV7-2 and TRBJ2-5; perhaps D is TRBD1 or TRBD2 (5 bases each). CDR1 SGHTA and CDR2 FQGNSA come from the germline V gene. This CDR3 spans 16 amino acids. The ends were cut back, 1 base at V and 7 bases at J, with 19 bases in the middle. This CDR3 reads CASSLVGAPLGGTQYF. CDR3 nucleotides: TGTGCCAGCAGCTTAGTTGGAGCCCCCCTTGGGGGGACCCAGTACTTC.

This clonotype has only a few counts. The chain couples TRBV5-1 to TRBJ2-1; perhaps TRBD2 as D (5 bases). V gave up 0 bases and J gave up 2 bases, with 9 bases separating them. CDR1 is SGHRS, CDR2 YFSETQ, per germline. The CDR3 contains 15 residues. The chain's CDR3 is CASSLVGEPYNEQFF. In DNA, the CDR3 is TGCGCCAGCAGCTTGGTGGGAGAACCCTACAATGAGCAGTTCTTC.

The chain is built from TRBV23-1 and TRBJ2-7; possible D gene TRBD2, 5 bases. TRBV23-1 is designated an ORF whose function remains uncertain. The CDR3 spans 13 residues. Trimming removed 5 bases from V and 2 bases from J, with 10 bases in between. The CDR3 spells CASSWFGTYEQYV. The CDR3 coding sequence is TGCGCCAGCAGTTGGTTCGGGACCTACGAGCAGTACGTC.

This clonotype appeared a few times. The chain carries TRBV11-3 and TRBJ2-2, with 7 bases fitting TRBD1. The CDR3 covers 14 residues. The ends lost 5 bases at V and 4 bases at J; junction bases unmatched: 4. Germline values: CDR1 SGHNT, CDR2 YENEEA. The CDR3: CASSPHRGTGELFF. The CDR3, as DNA: TGTGCCAGCAGCCCCCACAGGGGCACCGGGGAGCTGTTTTTT.

At least ten counts were recorded for this clonotype. This chain links TRBV10-3 with TRBJ1-1, with D tentatively TRBD1 (6 bases). The CDR3 length is 14 residues. The germline gives CDR1 ENHRY, CDR2 SYGVKD. Trimming stripped 5 bases from V and 3 bases from J, with 13 bases between. CDR3 nucleotide sequence: TGTGCCATCAGTTTACAGGGAGGGGACACTGAAGCTTTCTTT. Translation gives CAISLQGGDTEAFF.

In this sample, this clonotype turned up many times. V usage is TRBV7-8 and J usage is TRBJ2-3; 13 bases fit TRBD2. This CDR3 region has 17 residues. V was pared by 1 base and J by 8 bases, with 9 bases of the junction left unmatched. Looked up from germline, CDR1 is SGHVS and CDR2 is FQNEAQ. CDR3 nucleotides: TGTGCCAGCAGCTTAGGGAGACCGGGACTAGCGGGACTTACGCAGTATTTT. It encodes CASSLGRPGLAGLTQYF. The complete variable domain, with remaining parts taken from reference TRBV7-8 and TRBJ2-3, reads GAGVSQSPRYKVAKRGQDVALRCDPISGHVSLFWYQQALGQGPEFLTYFQNEAQLDKSGLPSDRFFAERPEGSVSTLKIQRTQQEDSAVYLCASSLGRPGLAGLTQYFGPGTRLTVL.

Notes on this clonotype: A junction boundary mismatches the germline segment, possibly from a read error. The chain combines TRBV4-1 with TRBJ2-6; 10 nucleotides align to TRBD1. Germline V gene data show CDR1 as MGHRA and CDR2 as YSYEKL. There are 19 residues in the CDR3. CDR3 DNA: TGTGCCAGCAGCCAAGCGGTTCGGGACAGGGGAACTGGGGCCAACGTCCTGACTTTC. Its translation is CASSQAVRDRGTGANVLTF.

This clonotype has a handful of counts. The rearrangement joins TRBV4-3 to TRBJ2-5; TRBD1 matches 7 bases. Germline V CDR1 and CDR2: LGHNA, YSLEER. Trimming cost V 5 bases and J 5 bases; bases outside gene matches: 14. This CDR3 has 16 amino acids. CDR3 in DNA: TGCGCCAGCAGCAAACATCCACAGGGGATTGGTGAGACCCAGTACTTC. This encodes CASSKHPQGIGETQYF.

The chain couples TRBV19 to TRBJ2-1, with a weak D call TRBD2 (5 bases). The germline gives CDR1 LNHDA, CDR2 SQIVND (reference sequence). CDR3 length equals 11 residues. With 9 bases removed from V and 9 bases from J, the gap between germline ends came to 12 bases. CDR3 loop: CASRAGGEQFF. CDR3 bases: TGTGCCAGCCGCGCGGGCGGTGAGCAGTTCTTC.

The V call is TRBV28, the J call TRBJ2-5, with 7 nucleotides matching TRBD1. CDR1 and CDR2 (germline): MDHEN, SYDVKM. There are 13 residues in the CDR3. J gave up 2 bases and V 6 bases, and 3 bases lay outside the gene matches. The CDR3 sequence is CASRSQGQETQYF. Written as DNA, the CDR3 is TGTGCCAGCAGGTCACAGGGGCAAGAGACCCAGTACTTC.

This clonotype has just one count. The chain recombines TRBV27 with TRBJ1-2; D is ambiguous. Trimming cost V 7 bases and J 0 bases, with 12 bases left between them. CDR3 length equals 14 residues. Germline V gives CDR1 MNHEY, CDR2 SMNVEV (reference sequence). CDR3 sequence reads: CASKTLAANYGYTF. The CDR3 nucleotides are TGTGCCAGCAAAACCCTGGCGGCTAACTATGGCTACACCTTC.

This clonotype was seen at least ten times. The chain combines TRBV7-2 with TRBJ2-3; weak D call: TRBD2 (5 bases). The CDR3 is 15 residues long. Trimming pared 0 bases from V and 4 bases from J, leaving 11 bases between. CDR1 and CDR2 from the germline V gene are SGHTA and FQGNSA. Here the CDR3 reads CASSLAGVGADTQYF. DNA of the CDR3: TGTGCCAGCAGCTTAGCGGGAGTTGGTGCAGATACGCAGTATTTT.

The rearrangement uses TRBV12-3 or TRBV12-4 and TRBJ1-1; D unresolved. The V and J ends lost 3 bases and 4 bases respectively, with 12 bases between them. The length of the CDR3 is 14 residues. In DNA, the CDR3 is TGTGCCAGCAGTTTCAATCCCTTTAGCACTGAAGCTTTCTTT. It is translated as CASSFNPFSTEAFF.

Many counts were recorded for this clonotype. The chain couples TRBV12-3 or TRBV12-4 to TRBJ2-5; no reliable D call. The V end was cut by 4 bases, the J end by 0 bases, with 9 bases between. The CDR3 totals 14 residues. DNA for the CDR3: TGTGCCAGCAGTTCAGCTTCGTACCAAGAGACCCAGTACTTC. This sequence encodes CASSSASYQETQYF.

This clonotype was detected only a few times. The CDR3 DNA sequence: TGCGCCAGCAGCCAAGGGGACAGGGGTTCTAATCAGCCCCAGCATTTT. Its protein product is CASSQGDRGSNQPQHF. The chain combines TRBV4-1 with TRBJ1-5; 10 bases map to TRBD1. CDR3 size: 16 residues. The germline V gene encodes CDR1 MGHRA and CDR2 YSYEKL. Germline trimming cut 1 base from V and 4 bases from J; bases unmatched to any gene: 4.

The chain employs TRBV19 and TRBJ1-1; unclear D gene. The V end lost 7 bases, the J end lost 1 base, and 13 bases lay between the germline ends. Per germline, CDR1 LNHDA and CDR2 SQIVND (reference sequence). The CDR3 is 14 amino acids. In nucleotides, the CDR3 is TGTGCCAGTACTTTATTGGCAGGGAACACTGAAGCTTTCTTT. The encoded protein is CASTLLAGNTEAFF.

This clonotype was recorded at least ten times. The chain employs TRBV7-8 and TRBJ1-1; 9 positions agree with TRBD1. The CDR3 is made up of 20 amino acids. Trimming took 1 base from V and 7 from J; bases not matched to a gene: 22. Germline assignment: CDR1 SGHVS and CDR2 FQNEAQ. The CDR3 DNA is TGTGCCAGCAGCTTAGATACTCCGTGGACCTTCCGGGACAGGGACAATGAAGCTTTCTTT. This codes for CASSLDTPWTFRDRDNEAFF.

The gene calls are TRBV4-1 and TRBJ2-7; tentative D call: TRBD2 (5 bases). Germline V gene data show CDR1 as MGHRA and CDR2 as YSYEKL. The CDR3 has 15 amino acids. V was pared by 3 bases and J by 0 bases, with 12 bases between. The CDR3 DNA is TGCGCCAGCAGCCAGCGGCTGGGAGACTCCTACGAGCAGTACGTC. Protein sequence: CASSQRLGDSYEQYV.

The V call is TRBV12-3 or TRBV12-4, the J call TRBJ2-3, with D perhaps matching TRBD1 or TRBD2 (5 bases each). The CDR3 is 14 residues long. V was shortened by 3 bases and J by 4 bases, with 11 bases between the two germline ends. The CDR3 region is CASSLERGADTQYF. The CDR3, as DNA: TGTGCCAGCAGTTTGGAAAGGGGAGCAGATACGCAGTATTTT.

The table lists this clonotype with a few counts. The chain is built from TRBV12-3 or TRBV12-4 and TRBJ2-3; 14 nucleotides line up with TRBD2. The J segment lost 5 bases and the V segment lost 6 bases, leaving 7 bases of the junction unmatched. CDR3 length: 16 amino acids. CDR3 in amino acids: CASSGKGLAGVDTQYF. The CDR3 bases are TGTGCCAGCAGCGGGAAGGGACTAGCGGGAGTAGATACGCAGTATTTT.

The chain uses TRBV7-2 and TRBJ2-2, with a tentative D call TRBD1 (6 bases). The CDR3 consists of 14 residues. Germline assignment: CDR1 SGHTA and CDR2 FQGNSA. The CDR3 spells CATPVQGGTGELFF. In DNA, the CDR3 is TGTGCGACCCCCGTACAGGGTGGCACCGGGGAGCTGTTTTTT. Together with reference TRBV7-2 and TRBJ2-2, the CDR3 gives the full variable domain: GAGVSQSPSNKVTEKGKDVELRCDPISGHTALYWYRQSLGQGLEFLIYFQGNSAPDKSGLPSDRFSAERTGGSVSTLTIQRTQQEDSAVYLCATPVQGGTGELFFGEGSRLTVL.